This is a list of T cell receptor beta chains from one sample in a study of human T cells and chemical hapten exposure. Each CDR3 protein is one row after TCRdb ran MiXCR on the RACE reads. The sample lists over 130,000 distinct CDR3 sequences; around 11% were seen once. Sequencing used whole blood, obtained in connection with sensitization to the hapten diphenylcyclopropenone (DPC). The receptors were sampled from a woman aged 45-59 years with alopecia areata. Some clones in this sample may be carry-over from other donors' samples. The CDR3 runs from the conserved cysteine through the conserved F or W. The D gene is left open where the match is weak. Clone size is stated in some rows and not others, as once, few, many or a class when expanded.

CDR3aa: CSAGRGGAETQYF
CDR3nt: TGCAGTGCCGGAAGGGGTGGGGCAGAGACCCAGTACTTC
abundance: many
j_gene: TRBJ2-5
v_gene: TRBV20-1
d_gene: .

CDR3aa: CATSALGTGTGTLGEQFF
CDR3nt: TGTGCCACCAGTGCCTTAGGAACCGGGACAGGGACGTTGGGTGAGCAGTTCTTC
abundance: .
j_gene: TRBJ2-1
v_gene: TRBV24-1
d_gene: TRBD1

CDR3aa: CASSSITSGTGGFQPQHF
CDR3nt: TGTGCCAGCAGCTCAATTACGAGCGGGACAGGGGGCTTTCAGCCCCAGCATTTT
abundance: many
j_gene: TRBJ1-5
v_gene: TRBV7-8
d_gene: TRBD1

CDR3aa: CSGGQETQYF
CDR3nt: TGCAGCGGGGGTCAAGAGACCCAGTACTTC
abundance: many
j_gene: TRBJ2-5
v_gene: TRBV29-1
d_gene: .

CDR3aa: CSVEEPYPLEDRVSNQPQHF
CDR3nt: TGCAGCGTTGAAGAGCCCTACCCATTGGAGGACAGGGTTTCCAATCAGCCCCAGCATTTT
abundance: .
j_gene: TRBJ1-5
v_gene: TRBV29-1
d_gene: TRBD1

CDR3aa: CASTGGSPYEQYF
CDR3nt: TGTGCCAGCACCGGCGGGAGCCCCTACGAGCAGTACTTC
abundance: many
j_gene: TRBJ2-7
v_gene: TRBV12-3/TRBV12-4
d_gene: TRBD2

CDR3aa: CASRFTQGGWGEQYF
CDR3nt: TGTGCCAGCAGGTTCACTCAGGGGGGCTGGGGCGAGCAGTACTTC
abundance: few
j_gene: TRBJ2-7
v_gene: TRBV28
d_gene: .

CDR3aa: CASSFTGLEKDTQYF
CDR3nt: TGTGCCAGCAGCTTTACGGGACTAGAGAAAGATACGCAGTATTTT
abundance: few
j_gene: TRBJ2-3
v_gene: TRBV7-9
d_gene: TRBD2

CDR3aa: CASSLVRGSTYEQYF
CDR3nt: TGCGCCAGCAGCTTGGTCCGGGGTTCCACCTACGAGCAGTACTTC
abundance: few
j_gene: TRBJ2-7
v_gene: TRBV5-1
d_gene: .

CDR3aa: CSARPDRDQPQHF
CDR3nt: TGCAGTGCTAGACCAGACAGGGATCAGCCCCAGCATTTT
abundance: .
j_gene: TRBJ1-5
v_gene: TRBV20-1
d_gene: TRBD1

CDR3aa: CASSLAPGLGQPQHF
CDR3nt: TGCGCCAGCAGCTTGGCCCCGGGGTTGGGTCAGCCCCAGCATTTT
abundance: few
j_gene: TRBJ1-5
v_gene: TRBV5-1
d_gene: .

CDR3aa: CASGGQVPYEQYF
CDR3nt: TGTGCCAGCGGAGGGCAGGTTCCCTACGAGCAGTACTTC
abundance: .
j_gene: TRBJ2-7
v_gene: TRBV25-1
d_gene: .

CDR3aa: CASSQERGFNEKLFF
CDR3nt: TGTGCCAGCAGCCAAGAGCGGGGATTTAATGAAAAACTGTTTTTT
abundance: few
j_gene: TRBJ1-4
v_gene: TRBV4-2
d_gene: .

CDR3aa: CASSFPTGSSYEQYF
CDR3nt: TGTGCCAGCAGTTTCCCGACAGGCAGCTCCTACGAGCAGTACTTC
abundance: few
j_gene: TRBJ2-7
v_gene: TRBV6-2/TRBV6-3
d_gene: .

CDR3aa: CASSLFQGQPQHF
CDR3nt: TGTGCCAGCAGTTTATTTCAGGGTCAGCCCCAGCATTTT
abundance: .
j_gene: TRBJ1-5
v_gene: TRBV27
d_gene: .

CDR3aa: CASSQGNGGGGGYTF
CDR3nt: TGCGCCAGCAGCCAAGGGAACGGTGGTGGAGGGGGCTACACCTTC
abundance: many
j_gene: TRBJ1-2
v_gene: TRBV4-1
d_gene: .

CDR3aa: CSVATSGRTDTQYF
CDR3nt: TGCAGCGTTGCGACTAGCGGGAGAACAGATACGCAGTATTTT
abundance: many
j_gene: TRBJ2-3
v_gene: TRBV29-1
d_gene: TRBD2

CDR3aa: CASSFLRGGLAYNEQFF
CDR3nt: TGTGCCAGCAGCTTCCTCCGGGGCGGGCTGGCGTACAATGAGCAGTTCTTC
abundance: .
j_gene: TRBJ2-1
v_gene: TRBV11-2
d_gene: .

CDR3aa: CASRAWEDLTDTQYF
CDR3nt: TGTGCCAGCAGGGCTTGGGAGGATCTCACAGATACGCAGTATTTT
abundance: few
j_gene: TRBJ2-3
v_gene: TRBV6-1
d_gene: .

CDR3aa: CASRSSVAGGSSYNEQFF
CDR3nt: TGTGCCAGCAGAAGCTCCGTAGCGGGAGGGAGCTCCTACAATGAGCAGTTCTTC
abundance: few
j_gene: TRBJ2-1
v_gene: TRBV11-2
d_gene: TRBD2

CDR3aa: CASSVDPRTPYEQYF
CDR3nt: TGTGCCAGCAGCGTAGATCCTAGAACCCCCTACGAGCAGTACTTC
abundance: few
j_gene: TRBJ2-7
v_gene: TRBV9
d_gene: .

CDR3aa: CASSNEGRARGGRTDTQYF
CDR3nt: TGTGCCAGCAGCAATGAGGGACGAGCGCGGGGGGGCCGCACAGATACGCAGTATTTT
abundance: few
j_gene: TRBJ2-3
v_gene: TRBV21-1
d_gene: .

CDR3aa: CASSLTGGTEAFF
CDR3nt: TGTGCCAGCAGCTTAACAGGAGGGACTGAAGCTTTCTTT
abundance: .
j_gene: TRBJ1-1
v_gene: TRBV7-6
d_gene: .

CDR3aa: CSANRDNPYEQYF
CDR3nt: TGCAGTGCTAACCGGGACAACCCCTACGAGCAGTACTTC
abundance: .
j_gene: TRBJ2-7
v_gene: TRBV20-1
d_gene: .

CDR3aa: CSARAGSGYNEQFF
CDR3nt: TGCAGTGCTAGAGCAGGGAGTGGGTACAATGAGCAGTTCTTC
abundance: .
j_gene: TRBJ2-1
v_gene: TRBV20-1
d_gene: .

CDR3aa: CSVVAVRQGQEAQYF
CDR3nt: TGCAGCGTGGTCGCCGTGAGACAGGGGCAAGAGGCCCAGTACTTC
abundance: .
j_gene: TRBJ2-5
v_gene: TRBV29-1
d_gene: TRBD1

CDR3aa: CSVGTDTYEQYF
CDR3nt: TGCAGCGTAGGGACTGATACCTACGAGCAGTACTTC
abundance: .
j_gene: TRBJ2-7
v_gene: TRBV29-1
d_gene: .

CDR3aa: CASSSGGSSYEQYF
CDR3nt: TGTGCCAGCAGTTCAGGCGGGAGCTCCTACGAGCAGTACTTC
abundance: many
j_gene: TRBJ2-7
v_gene: TRBV6-2/TRBV6-3
d_gene: TRBD2

CDR3aa: CASSLVALADTNF
CDR3nt: TGTGCCAGCAGCTTAGTTGCGCTAGCGGATACAAACTTC
abundance: few
j_gene: TRBJ2-5
v_gene: TRBV7-2
d_gene: TRBD2

CDR3aa: CASSEVGLPTDTQYF
CDR3nt: TGTGCCAGCAGTGAAGTGGGACTACCTACAGATACGCAGTATTTT
abundance: .
j_gene: TRBJ2-3
v_gene: TRBV6-1
d_gene: TRBD2

CDR3aa: CASSPRGAYQETQYF
CDR3nt: TGTGCCAGCAGCCCCCGTGGAGCCTACCAAGAGACCCAGTACTTC
abundance: few
j_gene: TRBJ2-5
v_gene: TRBV7-2
d_gene: .

CDR3aa: CASSFPGGSRATGELFF
CDR3nt: TGTGCCAGCAGCTTTCCCGGCGGCAGCAGGGCCACCGGGGAGCTGTTTTTT
abundance: .
j_gene: TRBJ2-2
v_gene: TRBV11-2
d_gene: .